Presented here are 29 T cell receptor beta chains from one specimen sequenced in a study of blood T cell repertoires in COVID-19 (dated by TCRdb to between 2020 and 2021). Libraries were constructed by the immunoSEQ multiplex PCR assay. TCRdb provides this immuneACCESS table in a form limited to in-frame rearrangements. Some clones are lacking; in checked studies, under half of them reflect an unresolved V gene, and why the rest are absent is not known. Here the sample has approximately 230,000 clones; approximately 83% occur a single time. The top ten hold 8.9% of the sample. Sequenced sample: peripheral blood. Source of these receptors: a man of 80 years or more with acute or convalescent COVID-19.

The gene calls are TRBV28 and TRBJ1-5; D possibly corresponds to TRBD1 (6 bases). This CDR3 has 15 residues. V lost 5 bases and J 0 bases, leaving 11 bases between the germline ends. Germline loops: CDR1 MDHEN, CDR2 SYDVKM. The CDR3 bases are TGTGCCAGCAGTCATGACAGGATTAGCAATCAGCCCCAGCATTTT. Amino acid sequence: CASSHDRISNQPQHF.

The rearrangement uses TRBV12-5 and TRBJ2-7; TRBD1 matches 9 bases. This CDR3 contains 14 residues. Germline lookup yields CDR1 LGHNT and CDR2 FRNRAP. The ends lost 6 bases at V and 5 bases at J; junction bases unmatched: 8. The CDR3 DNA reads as TGTGCTAGTGGGGTGGGACAGGGTTATCACGAGCAGTACTTC. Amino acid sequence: CASGVGQGYHEQYF.

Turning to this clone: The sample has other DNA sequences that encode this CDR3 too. The CDR3 nucleotides are TGCGCCAGCAGCTCTACAGGTGTACCCTACGAGCAGTACTTC. This sequence encodes CASSSTGVPYEQYF. The chain links TRBV5-1 to TRBJ2-7; a possible D gene is TRBD1 (5 bases). The germline V and J ends were trimmed by 3 bases and 2 bases, with 12 bases remaining between them. Germline CDR1 and CDR2: SGHRS and YFSETQ. The CDR3 loop spans 14 amino acids.

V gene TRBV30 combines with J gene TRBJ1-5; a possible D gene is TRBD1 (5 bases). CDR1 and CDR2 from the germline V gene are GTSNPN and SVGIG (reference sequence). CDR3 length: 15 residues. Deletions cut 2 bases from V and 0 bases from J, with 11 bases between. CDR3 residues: CAWSPGQGSNQPQHF. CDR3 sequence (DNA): TGTGCCTGGAGTCCCGGCCAGGGTAGCAATCAGCCCCAGCATTTT.

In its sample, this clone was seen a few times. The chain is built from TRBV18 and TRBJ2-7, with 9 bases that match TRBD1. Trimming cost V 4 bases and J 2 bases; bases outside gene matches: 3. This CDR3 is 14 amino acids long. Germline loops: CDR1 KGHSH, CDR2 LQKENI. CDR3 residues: CASSLRQGAYEQYF. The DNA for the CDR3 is TGTGCCAGCTCACTACGACAGGGGGCCTACGAGCAGTACTTC.

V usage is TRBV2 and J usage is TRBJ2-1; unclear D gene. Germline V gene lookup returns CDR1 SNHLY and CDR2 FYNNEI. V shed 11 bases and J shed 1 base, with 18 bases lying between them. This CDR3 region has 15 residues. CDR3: CAFTDQRFSYNEQFF. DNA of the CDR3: TGTGCCTTTACTGACCAGCGCTTTTCCTACAATGAGCAGTTCTTC.

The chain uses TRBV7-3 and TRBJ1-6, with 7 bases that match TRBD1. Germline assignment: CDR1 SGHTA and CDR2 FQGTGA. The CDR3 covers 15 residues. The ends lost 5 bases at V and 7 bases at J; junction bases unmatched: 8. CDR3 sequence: CASSPRGGGNSPLHF. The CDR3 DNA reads TGTGCCAGCAGCCCCCGCGGAGGGGGCAATTCACCCCTCCACTTT. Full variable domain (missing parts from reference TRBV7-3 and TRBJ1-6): GAGVSQTPSNKVTEKGKYVELRCDPISGHTALYWYRQSLGQGPEFLIYFQGTGAADDSGLPNDRFFAVRPEGSVSTLKIQRTERGDSAVYLCASSPRGGGNSPLHFGNGTRLTVT.

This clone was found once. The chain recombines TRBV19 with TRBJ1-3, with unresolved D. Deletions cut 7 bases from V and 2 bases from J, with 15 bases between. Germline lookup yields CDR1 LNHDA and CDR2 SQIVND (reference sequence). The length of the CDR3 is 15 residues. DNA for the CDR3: TGTGCCAGTACCCAGACACGCCAGGCTGGAAACACCATATATTTT. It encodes CASTQTRQAGNTIYF.

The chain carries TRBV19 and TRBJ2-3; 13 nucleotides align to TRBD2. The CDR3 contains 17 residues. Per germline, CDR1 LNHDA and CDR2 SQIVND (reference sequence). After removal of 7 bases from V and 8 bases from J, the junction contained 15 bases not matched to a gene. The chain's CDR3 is CASTFSGLAGATSTQYF. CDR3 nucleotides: TGTGCCAGTACCTTCTCAGGACTAGCGGGGGCCACCTCTACGCAGTATTTT.

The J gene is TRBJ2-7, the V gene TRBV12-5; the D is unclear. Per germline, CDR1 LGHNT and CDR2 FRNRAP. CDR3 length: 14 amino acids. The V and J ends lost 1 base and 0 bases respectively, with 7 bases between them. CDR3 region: CASGLEAGSYEQYF. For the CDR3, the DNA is TGTGCTAGTGGTTTGGAAGCAGGCTCCTACGAGCAGTACTTC.

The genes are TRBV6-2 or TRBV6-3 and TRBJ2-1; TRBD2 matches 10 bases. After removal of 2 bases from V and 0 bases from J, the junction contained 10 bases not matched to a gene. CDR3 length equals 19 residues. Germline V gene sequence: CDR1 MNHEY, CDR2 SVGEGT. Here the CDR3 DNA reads TGTGCCAGCAGTTACGAGGCTAGCGGGAGTCTACTCTCCTACAATGAGCAGTTCTTC. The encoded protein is CASSYEASGSLLSYNEQFF.

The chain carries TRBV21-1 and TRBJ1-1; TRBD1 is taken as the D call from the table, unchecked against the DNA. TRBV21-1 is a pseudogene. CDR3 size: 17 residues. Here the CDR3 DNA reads TGTGCCAGCAGCAAAACAGACAGGGGCCCTAGGCTTGGTGAAGCTTTCTTT. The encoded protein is CASSKTDRGPRLGEAFF.

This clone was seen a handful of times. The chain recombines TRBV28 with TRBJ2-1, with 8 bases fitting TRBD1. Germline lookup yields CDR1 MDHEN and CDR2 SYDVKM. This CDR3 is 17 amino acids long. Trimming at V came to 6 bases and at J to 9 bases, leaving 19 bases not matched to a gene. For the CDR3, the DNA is TGTGCCAGCAGCCCTGAGACAGGGGTCCCCGCTTTGGGTGAGCAGTTCTTC. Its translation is CASSPETGVPALGEQFF.

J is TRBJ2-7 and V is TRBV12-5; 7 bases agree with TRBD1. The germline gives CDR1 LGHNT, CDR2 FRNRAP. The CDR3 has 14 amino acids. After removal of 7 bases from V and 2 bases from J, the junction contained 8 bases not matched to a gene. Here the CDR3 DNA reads TGTGCTAGTGCCTCGACAGGGACGACCTACGAGCAGTACTTC. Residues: CASASTGTTYEQYF.

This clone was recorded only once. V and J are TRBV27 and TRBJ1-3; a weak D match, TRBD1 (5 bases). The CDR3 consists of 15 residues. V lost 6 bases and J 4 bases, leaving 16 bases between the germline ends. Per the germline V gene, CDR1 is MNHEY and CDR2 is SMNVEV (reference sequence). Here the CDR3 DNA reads TGTGCCAGCAGCCAAGGACACGGTAAAGGAAACACCATATATTTT. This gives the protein CASSQGHGKGNTIYF.

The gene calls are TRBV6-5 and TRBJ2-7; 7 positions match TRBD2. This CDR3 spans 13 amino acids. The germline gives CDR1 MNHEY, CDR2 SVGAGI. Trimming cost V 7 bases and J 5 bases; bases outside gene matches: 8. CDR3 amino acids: CASTLAALNEQYF. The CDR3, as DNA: TGTGCCAGCACCCTAGCGGCCTTAAACGAGCAGTACTTC.

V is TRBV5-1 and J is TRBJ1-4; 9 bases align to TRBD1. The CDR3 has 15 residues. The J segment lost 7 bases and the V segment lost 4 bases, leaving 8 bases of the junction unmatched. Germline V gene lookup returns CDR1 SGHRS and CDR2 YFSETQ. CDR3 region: CASSLKTGGSEKLFF. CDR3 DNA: TGCGCCAGCAGCCTAAAGACAGGGGGGAGTGAAAAACTGTTTTTT.

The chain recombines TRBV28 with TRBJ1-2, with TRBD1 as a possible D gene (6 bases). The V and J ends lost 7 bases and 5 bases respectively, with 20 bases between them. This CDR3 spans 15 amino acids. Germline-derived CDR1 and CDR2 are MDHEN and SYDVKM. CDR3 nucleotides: TGTGCCAGCAAGTCTGGGGGCAGGTTATTGTATGGCTACACCTTC. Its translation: CASKSGGRLLYGYTF.

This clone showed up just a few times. Written as DNA, the CDR3 is TGTGCCATCAGTGACCGACTAGCGGGGGCTAGAGGCTACGAGCAGTACTTC. Translating it yields CAISDRLAGARGYEQYF. The chain recombines TRBV10-3 with TRBJ2-7; 12 bases align to TRBD2. The ends lost 3 bases at V and 3 bases at J; junction bases unmatched: 9. This CDR3 spans 17 amino acids. In germline, CDR1 is ENHRY, CDR2 SYGVKD.

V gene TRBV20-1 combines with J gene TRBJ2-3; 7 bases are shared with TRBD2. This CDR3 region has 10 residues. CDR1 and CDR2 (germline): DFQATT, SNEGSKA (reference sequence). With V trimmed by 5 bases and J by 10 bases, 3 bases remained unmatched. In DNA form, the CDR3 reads TGCAGTGCTGGACTAGAACCGCAGTATTTT. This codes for CSAGLEPQYF.

The CDR3 loop is CASSQVGQGPYEQYF. The CDR3 region has the DNA TGCGCCAGCAGCCAAGTTGGACAGGGGCCCTACGAGCAGTACTTC. The gene calls are TRBV4-1 and TRBJ2-7; 9 bases match TRBD1. CDR1 is MGHRA, CDR2 YSYEKL, per germline. V trimming: 1 base; J trimming: 2 bases; junction bases outside the gene matches: 3. The CDR3 contains 15 residues.

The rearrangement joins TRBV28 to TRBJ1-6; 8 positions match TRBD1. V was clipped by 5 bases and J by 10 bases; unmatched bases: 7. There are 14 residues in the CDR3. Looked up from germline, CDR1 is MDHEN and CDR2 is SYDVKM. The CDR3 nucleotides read TGTGCCAGCAGTAAAGGGACAGGACACTCACCCCTCCACTTT. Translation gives CASSKGTGHSPLHF.

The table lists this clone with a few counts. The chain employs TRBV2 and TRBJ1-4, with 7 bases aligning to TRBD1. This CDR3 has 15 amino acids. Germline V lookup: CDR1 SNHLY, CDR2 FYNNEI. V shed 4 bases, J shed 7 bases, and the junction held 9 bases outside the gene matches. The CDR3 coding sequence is TGTGCCAGCAGTGCCTTGACAGGGTTCGGTGAAAAACTGTTTTTT. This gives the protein CASSALTGFGEKLFF.

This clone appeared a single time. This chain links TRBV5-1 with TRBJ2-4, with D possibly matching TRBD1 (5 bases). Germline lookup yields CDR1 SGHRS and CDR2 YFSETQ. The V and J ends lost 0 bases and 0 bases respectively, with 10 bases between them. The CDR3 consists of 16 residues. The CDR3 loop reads CASSLEAGLAKNIQYF. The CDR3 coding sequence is TGCGCCAGCAGCTTGGAGGCAGGGCTAGCCAAAAACATTCAGTACTTC. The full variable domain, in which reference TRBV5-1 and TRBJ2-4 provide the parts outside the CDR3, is KAGVTQTPRYLIKTRGQQVTLSCSPISGHRSVSWYQQTPGQGLQFLFEYFSETQRNKGNFPGRFSGRQFSNSRSEMNVSTLELGDSALYLCASSLEAGLAKNIQYFGAGTRLSVL.

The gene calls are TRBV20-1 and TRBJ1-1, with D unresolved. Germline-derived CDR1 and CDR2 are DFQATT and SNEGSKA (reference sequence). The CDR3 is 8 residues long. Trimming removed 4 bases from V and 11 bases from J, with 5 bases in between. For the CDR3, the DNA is TGCAGTGCTACGGAGGCTTTCTTT. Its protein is CSATEAFF.

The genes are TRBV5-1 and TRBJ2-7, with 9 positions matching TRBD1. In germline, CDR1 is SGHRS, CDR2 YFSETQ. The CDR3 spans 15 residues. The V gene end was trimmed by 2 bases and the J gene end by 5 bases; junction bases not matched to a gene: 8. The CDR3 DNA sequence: TGCGCCAGCAGCTTTATCTGGACAGGGGAACACGAGCAGTACTTC. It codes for CASSFIWTGEHEQYF.

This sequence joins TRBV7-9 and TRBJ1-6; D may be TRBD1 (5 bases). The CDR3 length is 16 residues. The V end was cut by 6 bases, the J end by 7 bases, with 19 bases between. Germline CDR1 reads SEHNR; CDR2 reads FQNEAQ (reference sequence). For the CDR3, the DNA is TGTGCCAGCAGGTCCCTTCGGCAGGGCGAGAATTCACCCCTCCACTTT. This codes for CASRSLRQGENSPLHF.

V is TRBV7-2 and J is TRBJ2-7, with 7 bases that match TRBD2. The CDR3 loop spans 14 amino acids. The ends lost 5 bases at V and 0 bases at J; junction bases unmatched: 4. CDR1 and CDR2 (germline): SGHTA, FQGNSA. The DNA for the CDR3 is TGTGCCAGCAGCCACAGCGGGGCCTCCTACGAGCAGTACTTC. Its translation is CASSHSGASYEQYF.

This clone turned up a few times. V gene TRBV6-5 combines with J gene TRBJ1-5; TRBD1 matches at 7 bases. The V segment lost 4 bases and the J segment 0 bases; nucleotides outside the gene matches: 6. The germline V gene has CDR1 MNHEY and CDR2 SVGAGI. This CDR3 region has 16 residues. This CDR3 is CASSSQGVFSNQPQHF. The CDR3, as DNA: TGTGCCAGCAGTTCTCAGGGGGTCTTTAGCAATCAGCCCCAGCATTTT.